There are a few counts of the clone carrying this TCR beta chain. TCRdb recomputed calls from the reads with MiXCR, one row per CDR3 protein. The repertoire holds more than 150,000 distinct CDR3 sequences, approximately 20% seen once, with 2.9% in the top ten. The record originates from a study of T cell repertoires in cytomegalovirus infection. The germline V gene encodes CDR1 SQVTM and CDR2 ANQGSEA. The CDR3 totals 13 residues. V dropped 4 bases and J dropped 6; count of bases not matched to a gene: 2. Input material: PBMCs. This rearrangement joins TRBV29-1 to TRBJ2-1; 11 bases map to TRBD2. The receptor was isolated from a human donor in good health (CMV status not recorded). Some clones in this sample may be carry-over from other donors' samples. The CDR3 bases are TGCAGCGTTGGACTAGCGGGGATCAATGAGCAGTTCTTC. This sequence encodes CSVGLAGINEQFF.